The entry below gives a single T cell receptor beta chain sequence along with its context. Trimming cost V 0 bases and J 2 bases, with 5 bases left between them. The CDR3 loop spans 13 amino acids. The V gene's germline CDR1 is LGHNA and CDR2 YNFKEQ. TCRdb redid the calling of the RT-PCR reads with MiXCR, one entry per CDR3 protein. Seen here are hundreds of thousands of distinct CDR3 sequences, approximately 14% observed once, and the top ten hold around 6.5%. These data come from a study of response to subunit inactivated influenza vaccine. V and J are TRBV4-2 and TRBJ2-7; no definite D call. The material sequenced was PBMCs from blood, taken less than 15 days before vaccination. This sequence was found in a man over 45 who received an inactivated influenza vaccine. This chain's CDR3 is CASSQETTYEQYF. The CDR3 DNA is TGTGCCAGCAGCCAAGAAACAACCTACGAGCAGTACTTC.